One sample yielded the 22 T cell receptor beta chains listed below, sequenced in a study of blood T cell repertoires in COVID-19. This table comes from immunoSEQ multiplex PCR, and its TCRdb copy is limited to in-frame clones, with some not included. Here the sample spans about 290,000 clones, around four fifths being singletons. Sequenced input: peripheral blood. The receptors come from a woman in her fifties or sixties with active or convalescent COVID-19.

V gene TRBV15 combines with J gene TRBJ2-3; D is unresolved. Germline-derived CDR1 and CDR2 are LNHNV and YYDKDF (reference sequence). Trimming took off 6 bases at V and 1 base at J, with 8 bases between the two ends. CDR3 size: 13 residues. The CDR3 loop reads CATSTPGTDTQYF. The CDR3 DNA reads as TGTGCCACCAGTACCCCAGGCACAGATACGCAGTATTTT.

The genes are TRBV20-1 and TRBJ2-3; D call uncertain. The V end lost 0 bases, the J end lost 5 bases, and 3 bases lay between the germline ends. CDR3 size: 11 residues. Germline lookup yields CDR1 DFQATT and CDR2 SNEGSKA (reference sequence). The CDR3 DNA reads as TGCAGTGCTAGAGATCTAGATACGCAGTATTTT. This encodes CSARDLDTQYF.

The chain joins TRBV5-1 to TRBJ2-5; D is unresolved. Germline assignment: CDR1 SGHRS and CDR2 YFSETQ. This CDR3 is 13 amino acids long. V was shortened by 4 bases and J by 2 bases, with 9 bases between the two germline ends. CDR3 nucleotides: TGCGCCAGCAGCCCCGCCGGGCAAGAGACCCAGTACTTC. It is translated as CASSPAGQETQYF.

This clone was detected once. J is TRBJ1-1 and V is TRBV2; D gene unclear. The V gene lost 0 bases and the J gene lost 10 bases, with 12 bases spanning the gap. The CDR3 has 13 residues. Germline CDR1 reads SNHLY; CDR2 reads FYNNEI. As DNA, the CDR3 is TGTGCCAGCAGTGAAGCGGAGGGTTCGCGAGCTTTCTTT. It is translated as CASSEAEGSRAFF.

This chain links TRBV23-1 with TRBJ1-5; D remains ambiguous. TRBV23-1 is assigned to the ORF class and has an uncertain function. Deletions cut 2 bases from V and 11 bases from J, with 25 bases between. The CDR3 has 17 amino acids. CDR3 bases: TGCGCCAGCAGTCAAGCCCGGGCAGTCCAATCCCGGGAGGCCCAGCATTTT. This sequence encodes CASSQARAVQSREAQHF.

The chain combines TRBV18 with TRBJ2-7; 8 nucleotides line up with TRBD2. This CDR3 has 13 amino acids. CDR1 and CDR2 (germline): KGHSH, LQKENI. Trimming removed 5 bases from V and 4 bases from J; junction bases left unmatched: 4. CDR3 bases: TGTGCCAGCTCAGAGCGGGAGTTGTACGAGCAGTACTTC. Its translation: CASSERELYEQYF.

V gene TRBV19 combines with J gene TRBJ1-2, with 10 nucleotides matching TRBD1. The CDR3 length is 15 residues. The V and J ends lost 5 bases and 2 bases, in that order; junction bases with no gene match: 5. The germline CDR1 and CDR2 sequences are LNHDA and SQIVND (reference sequence). Written as DNA, the CDR3 is TGTGCCAGTAGTGTTGGGGGACAGGGGAACTATGGCTACACCTTC. Translated, it gives CASSVGGQGNYGYTF.

This clone was seen a few times. The J gene is TRBJ2-3, the V gene TRBV30; TRBD2 matches 7 bases. Trimming at V came to 1 base and at J to 2 bases, leaving 6 bases not matched to a gene. Germline loops: CDR1 GTSNPN, CDR2 SVGIG (reference sequence). This CDR3 spans 15 amino acids. CDR3 residues: CAWSALAVPTDTQYF. The CDR3, as DNA: TGTGCCTGGAGTGCCCTAGCGGTCCCCACAGATACGCAGTATTTT.

A remark on this clone: One end of the junction fails to match germline, which may point to a read error. The V gene is TRBV6-5, the J gene TRBJ2-1, with a weak D call TRBD1 (6 bases). The germline gives CDR1 MNHEY, CDR2 SVGAGI. This CDR3 has 14 residues. CDR3 residues: CASTPLGTINQQFF. In DNA, the CDR3 is TGTGCCAGCACCCCGTTGGGGACAATCAATCAGCAGTTCTTC.

Written as DNA, the CDR3 is TGCGCCAGCAGCTTGCCTGGTAGCTCCTACAATGAGCAGTTCTTC. It encodes CASSLPGSSYNEQFF. This chain joins TRBV5-1 and TRBJ2-1; D is unclear. The CDR3 has 15 amino acids. In germline, CDR1 is SGHRS, CDR2 YFSETQ. Trimming removed 1 base at V and 0 bases at J, with 8 bases between.

J is TRBJ2-2 and V is TRBV2; no reliable D call. In germline, CDR1 is SNHLY, CDR2 FYNNEI. The CDR3 runs to 13 residues. The ends were cut back, 5 bases at V and 3 bases at J, with 7 bases in the middle. The CDR3 reads CASSKLHTGELFF. CDR3 nucleotides: TGTGCCAGCAGTAAGCTTCACACCGGGGAGCTGTTTTTT.

The chain employs TRBV6-2 or TRBV6-3 and TRBJ1-5; 9 nucleotides align to TRBD1. The CDR3 contains 15 residues. The germline V gene has CDR1 MNHEY and CDR2 SVGEGT. The V and J ends lost 5 bases and 6 bases, in that order; junction bases with no gene match: 8. The CDR3 nucleotides are TGTGCCAGCAGTCCAACAGGGGGCCTGGGTCAGCCCCAGCATTTT. Protein sequence: CASSPTGGLGQPQHF.

The rearrangement links TRBV3-1 (or the pseudogene TRBV3-2) to TRBJ1-2, with 7 bases lining up with TRBD1. J gave up 2 bases and V 0 bases, and 15 bases lay outside the gene matches. From germline, CDR1 is LGHDT and CDR2 YNNKEL (reference sequence). The CDR3 extends over 19 amino acids. CDR3 protein: CASSQDKIGTEKTNYGYTF. The CDR3 DNA sequence: TGTGCCAGCAGCCAAGATAAGATCGGGACAGAGAAAACCAACTATGGCTACACCTTC.

V is TRBV18 and J is TRBJ1-1; 12 bases align to TRBD1. This CDR3 spans 16 amino acids. CDR1 KGHSH and CDR2 LQKENI come from the germline V gene. V was pared by 4 bases and J by 4 bases, with 7 bases of the junction left unmatched. The CDR3 protein is CASSRDRGLGSTEAFF. The CDR3 nucleotides read TGTGCCAGCTCACGGGACAGGGGGCTGGGGAGCACTGAAGCTTTCTTT.

This clone has just one count. The genes are TRBV5-6 and TRBJ1-1; 11 nucleotides match TRBD1. The germline V gene encodes CDR1 SGHDT and CDR2 YYEEEE. The CDR3 sequence is 14 residues long. Germline trimming cut 4 bases from V and 3 bases from J; bases unmatched to any gene: 2. The CDR3 is CASSQGQGDTEAFF. The DNA of the CDR3 is TGTGCCAGCAGCCAGGGACAGGGGGACACTGAAGCTTTCTTT.

The CDR3 nucleotides read TGTGCCAGCAGCTTGGGACAGGGGCTCCCGGGCGAGCAGTACTTC. Translating it yields CASSLGQGLPGEQYF. The chain carries TRBV7-2 and TRBJ2-7; 10 positions match TRBD1. CDR3 length equals 15 residues. Trimming took 3 bases from V and 6 from J; bases not matched to a gene: 8. Germline V gene sequence: CDR1 SGHTA, CDR2 FQGNSA.

The chain joins TRBV5-1 to TRBJ2-1, with 11 bases matching TRBD1. V shed 5 bases and J 15 bases; nucleotides not matched to a gene: 10. Germline V gives CDR1 SGHRS, CDR2 YFSETQ. The CDR3 has 13 residues. This CDR3 is CASRISDRGRSFF. The CDR3 DNA reads TGCGCCAGCAGAATCTCGGACAGGGGGCGTTCGTTCTTC.

This rearrangement joins TRBV30 to TRBJ2-7; 8 nucleotides match TRBD2. V lost 3 bases and J lost 1; bases outside the gene matches: 5. CDR3 length: 14 residues. Germline loops: CDR1 GTSNPN, CDR2 SVGIG (reference sequence). CDR3 in DNA: TGTGCCTGGAGGACTCGGGGGGGATCCTACGAGCAGTACTTC. Amino acid sequence: CAWRTRGGSYEQYF.

The rearrangement links TRBV11-1 to TRBJ2-3; maybe TRBD2 (5 bases). The CDR3 length is 15 residues. Germline values: CDR1 SGHAT, CDR2 FQDESV (reference sequence). V was clipped by 0 bases and J by 3 bases, with 10 bases between them. The CDR3 sequence is CASSLARAETDTQYF. DNA of the CDR3: TGTGCCAGCAGCTTAGCGCGGGCAGAAACAGATACGCAGTATTTT.

The chain joins TRBV6-5 to TRBJ1-1; the match to TRBD1 covers 8 bases. With V trimmed by 10 bases and J by 4 bases, 8 bases remained unmatched. The CDR3 runs 13 residues. Per the germline V gene, CDR1 is MNHEY and CDR2 is SVGAGI. CDR3 region: CAMIRGQGTEAFF. CDR3 DNA: TGTGCCATGATCAGGGGGCAGGGCACTGAAGCTTTCTTT.

V gene TRBV10-1 combines with J gene TRBJ2-3; D perhaps matches TRBD2 (5 bases). Germline V gene data show CDR1 as WNHNN and CDR2 as SYGVQD (reference sequence). Deletions cut 4 bases from V and 2 bases from J, with 10 bases between. The CDR3 extends over 14 amino acids. The CDR3 DNA follows: TGCGCCAGCAGTGCTCGGGGATTCACAGATACGCAGTATTTT. This sequence encodes CASSARGFTDTQYF.

The gene calls are TRBV18 and TRBJ1-5, with 9 bases matching TRBD1. Looked up from germline, CDR1 is KGHSH and CDR2 is LQKENI. The CDR3 loop spans 16 amino acids. J was trimmed by 3 bases and V by 2 bases; bases with no gene match: 5. CDR3 in DNA: TGTGCCAGCTCACCAACAACAGGGGGCAACAATCAGCCCCAGCATTTT. It translates to CASSPTTGGNNQPQHF.